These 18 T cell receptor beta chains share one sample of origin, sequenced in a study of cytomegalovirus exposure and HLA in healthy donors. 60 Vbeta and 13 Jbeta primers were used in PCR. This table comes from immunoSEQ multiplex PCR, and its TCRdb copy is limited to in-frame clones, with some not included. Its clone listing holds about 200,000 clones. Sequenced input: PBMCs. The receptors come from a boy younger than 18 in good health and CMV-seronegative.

The CDR3 nucleotides are TGTGCCAGCAGCTACGGACAGTCCAATCAGCCCCAGCATTTT. This sequence encodes CASSYGQSNQPQHF. The chain combines TRBV7-9 with TRBJ1-5; a possible D gene is TRBD1 (6 bases). Trimming shortened V by 4 bases and J by 3 bases, and 10 bases separated the two germline ends. This CDR3 contains 14 residues. The V gene's germline CDR1 is SEHNR and CDR2 FQNEAQ (reference sequence).

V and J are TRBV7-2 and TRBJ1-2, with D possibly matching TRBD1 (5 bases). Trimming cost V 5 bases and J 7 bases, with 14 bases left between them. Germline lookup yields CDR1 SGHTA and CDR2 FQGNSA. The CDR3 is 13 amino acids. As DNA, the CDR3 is TGTGCCAGCAGCCCAGACCCGGGGGGTGGCTACACCTTC. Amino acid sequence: CASSPDPGGGYTF.

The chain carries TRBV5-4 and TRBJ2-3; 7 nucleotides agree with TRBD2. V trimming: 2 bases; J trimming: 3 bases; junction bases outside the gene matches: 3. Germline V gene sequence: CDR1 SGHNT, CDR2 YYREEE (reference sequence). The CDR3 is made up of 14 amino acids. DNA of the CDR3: TGTGCCAGCAGCTTTGCGGGGGTGACAGATACGCAGTATTTT. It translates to CASSFAGVTDTQYF.

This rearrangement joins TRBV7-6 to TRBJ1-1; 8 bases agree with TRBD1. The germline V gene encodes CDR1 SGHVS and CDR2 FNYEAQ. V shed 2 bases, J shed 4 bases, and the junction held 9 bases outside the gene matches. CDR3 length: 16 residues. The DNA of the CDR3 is TGTGCCAGCAGCTTATGGCAGGGGGCGAAGGGCACTGAAGCTTTCTTT. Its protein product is CASSLWQGAKGTEAFF.

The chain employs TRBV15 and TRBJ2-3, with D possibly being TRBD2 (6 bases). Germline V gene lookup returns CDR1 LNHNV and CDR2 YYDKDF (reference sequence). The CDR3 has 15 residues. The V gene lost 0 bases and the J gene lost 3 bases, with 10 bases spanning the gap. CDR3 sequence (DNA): TGTGCCACCAGCAGAGATGAGACTAGAACAGATACGCAGTATTTT. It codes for CATSRDETRTDTQYF.

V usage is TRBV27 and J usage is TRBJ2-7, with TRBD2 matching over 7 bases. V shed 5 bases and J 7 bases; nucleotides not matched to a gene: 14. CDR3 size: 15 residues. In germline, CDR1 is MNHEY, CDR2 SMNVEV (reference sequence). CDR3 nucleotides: TGTGCCAGCAGTCCATACCGGGACCGCGGGGGAGAGCAGTACTTC. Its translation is CASSPYRDRGGEQYF.

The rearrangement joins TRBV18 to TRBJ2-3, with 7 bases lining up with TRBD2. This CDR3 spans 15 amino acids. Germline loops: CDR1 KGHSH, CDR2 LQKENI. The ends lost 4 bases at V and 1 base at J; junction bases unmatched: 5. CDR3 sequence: CASSQAGVRTDTQYF. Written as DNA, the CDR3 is TGTGCCAGCTCACAGGCGGGGGTCCGCACAGATACGCAGTATTTT. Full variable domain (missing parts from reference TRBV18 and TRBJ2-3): NAGVMQNPRHLVRRRGQEARLRCSPMKGHSHVYWYRQLPEEGLKFMVYLQKENIIDESGMPKERFSAEFPKEGPSILRIQQVVRGDSAAYFCASSQAGVRTDTQYFGPGTRLTVL.

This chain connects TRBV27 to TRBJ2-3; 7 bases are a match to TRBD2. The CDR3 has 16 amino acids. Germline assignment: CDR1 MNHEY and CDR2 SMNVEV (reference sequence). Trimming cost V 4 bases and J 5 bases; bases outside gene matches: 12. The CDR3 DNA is TGTGCCAGCAGTTATATGCCGGGACTATGGAGAGATACGCAGTATTTT. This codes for CASSYMPGLWRDTQYF.

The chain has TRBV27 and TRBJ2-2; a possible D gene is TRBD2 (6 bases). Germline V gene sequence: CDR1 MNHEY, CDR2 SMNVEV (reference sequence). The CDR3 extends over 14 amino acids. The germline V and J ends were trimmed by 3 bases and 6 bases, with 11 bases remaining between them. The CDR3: CASSFGGSPGELFF. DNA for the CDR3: TGTGCCAGCAGTTTCGGAGGGTCCCCCGGGGAGCTGTTTTTT.

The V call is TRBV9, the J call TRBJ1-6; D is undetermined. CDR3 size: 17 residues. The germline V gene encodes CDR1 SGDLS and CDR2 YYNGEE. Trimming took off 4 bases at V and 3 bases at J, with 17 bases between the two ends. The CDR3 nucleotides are TGTGCCAGCAGCCTAAACCCGGTATCCCACTATAATTCACCCCTCCACTTT. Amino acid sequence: CASSLNPVSHYNSPLHF.

CDR3 sequence reads: CASSEWGVLRRGYF. As DNA, the CDR3 is TGCGCCAGCAGTGAATGGGGCGTTCTTAGGAGGGGGTACTTC. This chain joins TRBV10-1 and TRBJ2-5; a weak D match, TRBD2 (6 bases). Trimming left V 3 bases short and J 13 bases short, with 21 bases between. Per the germline V gene, CDR1 is WNHNN and CDR2 is SYGVQD (reference sequence). The CDR3 sequence is 14 residues long.

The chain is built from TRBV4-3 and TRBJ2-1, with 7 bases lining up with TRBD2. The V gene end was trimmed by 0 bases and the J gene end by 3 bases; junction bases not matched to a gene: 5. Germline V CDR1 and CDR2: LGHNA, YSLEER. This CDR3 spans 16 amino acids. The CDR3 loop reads CASSQEGSGGYNEQFF. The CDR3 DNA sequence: TGCGCCAGCAGCCAAGAGGGATCGGGGGGCTACAATGAGCAGTTCTTC.

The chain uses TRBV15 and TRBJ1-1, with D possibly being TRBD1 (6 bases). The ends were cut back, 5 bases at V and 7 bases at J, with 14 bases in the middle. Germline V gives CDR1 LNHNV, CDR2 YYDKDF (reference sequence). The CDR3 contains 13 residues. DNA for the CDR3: TGTGCCACCAGCTCCCAAAGGGGGATTGAAGCTTTCTTT. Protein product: CATSSQRGIEAFF.

The DNA for the CDR3 is TGTGCCTGGAGCCCTGGCACAGATACGCAGTATTTT. Translated, it gives CAWSPGTDTQYF. The chain couples TRBV30 to TRBJ2-3; D is ambiguous. The V end lost 3 bases, the J end lost 1 base, and 5 bases lay between the germline ends. This CDR3 is 12 amino acids long. In germline, CDR1 is GTSNPN, CDR2 SVGIG (reference sequence).

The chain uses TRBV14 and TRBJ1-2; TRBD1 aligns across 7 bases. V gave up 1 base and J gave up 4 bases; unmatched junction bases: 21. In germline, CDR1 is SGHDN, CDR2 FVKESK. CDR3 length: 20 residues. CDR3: CASSQGNIHTSDRTFYGYTF. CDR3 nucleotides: TGTGCCAGCAGCCAAGGAAACATACATACGTCGGACAGGACCTTCTATGGCTACACCTTC.

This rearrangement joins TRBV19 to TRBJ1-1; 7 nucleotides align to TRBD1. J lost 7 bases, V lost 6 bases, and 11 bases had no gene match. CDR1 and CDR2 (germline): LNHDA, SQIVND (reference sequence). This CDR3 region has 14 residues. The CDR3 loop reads CASRPGQFLYEAFF. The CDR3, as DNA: TGTGCCAGTAGGCCGGGACAGTTCTTATATGAAGCTTTCTTT.

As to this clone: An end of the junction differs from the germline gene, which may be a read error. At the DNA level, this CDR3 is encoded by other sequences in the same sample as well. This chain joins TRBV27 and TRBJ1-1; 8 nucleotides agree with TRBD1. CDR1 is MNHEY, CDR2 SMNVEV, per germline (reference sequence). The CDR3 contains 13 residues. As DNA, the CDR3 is TGTGCCAGCAGGGCACAGGGGGGAACTGAAGCCTTCTTT. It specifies CASRAQGGTEAFF.

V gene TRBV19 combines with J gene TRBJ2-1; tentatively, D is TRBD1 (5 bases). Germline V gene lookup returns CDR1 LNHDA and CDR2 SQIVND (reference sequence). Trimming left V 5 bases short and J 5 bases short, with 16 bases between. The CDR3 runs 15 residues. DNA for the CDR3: TGTGCCAGTAGTTCCCCCCGGATCAGGGACAATGAGCAGTTCTTC. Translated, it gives CASSSPRIRDNEQFF. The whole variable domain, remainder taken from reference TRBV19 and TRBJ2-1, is DGGITQSPKYLFRKEGQNVTLSCEQNLNHDAMYWYRQDPGQGLRLIYYSQIVNDFQKGDIAEGYSVSREKKESFPLTVTSAQKNPTAFYLCASSSPRIRDNEQFFGPGTRLTVL.